The clone carrying this TCR beta chain was detected only a few times. Its antigen is not identified. CDR3 length: 15 amino acids. Trimming took 6 bases from V and 2 from J, leaving 17 bases between them. The germline V gene has CDR1 MNHEY and CDR2 SVGEGT. These data come from a study of early T cells in non-severe SARS-CoV-2 infection. On the study more broadly: Unsorted whole-blood RNA was sequenced in bulk, leaving chains unpaired. Study-wide results and caveats: Reliance on VDJdb matching favored anti-spike CD8 responses; private and CD4 specificities were missed.

TCRdb redid the calling of the 5' RACE reads with MiXCR, one entry per CDR3 protein. The table records 26,000 or so distinct CDR3 sequences, approximately 5.1% of them present only once. Sequencing was performed on whole blood. This receptor was identified in an adult who was a healthcare worker with PCR-confirmed SARS-CoV-2 infection or an uninfected control (not recorded which). The chain employs TRBV6-2 or TRBV6-3 and TRBJ2-7, with D possibly matching TRBD2 (7 bases). The CDR3 loop reads CASSLSGRGPYEQYF. CDR3 in DNA: TGTGCCAGCAGCCTCTCCGGGCGGGGGCCCTACGAGCAGTACTTC.